This TCR beta chain was captured in a study of blood T cell repertoires in COVID-19. Overall study: The analysed material was cDNA or gDNA that came from T cells, B-cell-depleted T cells, or PBMCs.

The CDR3 covers 13 residues. Germline lookup yields CDR1 GTSNPN and CDR2 SVGIG (reference sequence). About this clone itself: One junction end does not reproduce the germline sequence, and a read error may be involved.

Authors' analysis steps: Reference gene primer amplification gave nucleated cell count estimates. Sequenced by immunoSEQ multiplex PCR; TCRdb stores in-frame clones only, minus some. V, J and clone size reflect that table, while D and trimming were determined from the DNA. The repertoire has hundreds of thousands of clones, 86% of them found once; the top ten carry more than 1.4%. Sequencing input: peripheral blood. V is TRBV30 and J is TRBJ2-1, with 8 bases identical to TRBD2. This clonotype was sampled from a woman in her 30s with active or convalescent COVID-19. The CDR3 region is CAWSDGTRNVQFF. The CDR3 DNA reads as TGTGCCTGGAGCGACGGGACTAGGAATGTGCAGTTCTTC.